A single sample is the source of the 26 T cell receptor beta chains below, sequenced in a study of blood T cell repertoires in COVID-19. Profiling relied on immunoSEQ multiplex PCR, and the TCRdb table lists in-frame clones only, not all of them. The repertoire holds nearly 350,000 clones, around 91% seen once, with around 3.5% in the top ten. The sequencing input was peripheral blood. The receptor set was obtained from a young woman who had recovered from COVID-19.

This chain uses TRBV27 with TRBJ2-3, with a tentative D call TRBD1 (6 bases). The V gene's germline CDR1 is MNHEY and CDR2 SMNVEV (reference sequence). The CDR3 consists of 19 residues. V lost 7 bases, J lost 2 bases, and 28 bases lay in between. In DNA form, the CDR3 reads TGTGCCAGCAATAAATTAACCCTACTCCAGGGGCCCCACACAGATACGCAGTATTTT. Amino acids: CASNKLTLLQGPHTDTQYF.

The rearrangement uses TRBV21-1 and TRBJ2-7; the DNA was not used to check the table's D call, TRBD1. TRBV21-1 is a pseudogene. The CDR3 runs 15 residues. The CDR3 loop reads CASSKCGATASEQYV. The CDR3 nucleotides are TGTGCCAGCAGCAAGTGTGGGGCGACAGCCAGCGAGCAGTACGTC.

The chain combines TRBV5-5 with TRBJ2-1; 10 positions match TRBD1. V lost 5 bases to trimming and J lost 6 bases; unmatched junction nucleotides: 5. CDR3 length: 14 residues. Germline V gives CDR1 SGHKS, CDR2 YYEKEE (reference sequence). This chain's CDR3 is CASRRQGAVNEQFF. DNA of the CDR3: TGTGCCAGCAGGAGACAGGGGGCGGTCAATGAGCAGTTCTTC.

This chain uses TRBV28 with TRBJ2-2, with 7 bases that match TRBD2. CDR3 size: 13 residues. The V gene's germline CDR1 is MDHEN and CDR2 SYDVKM. The V segment lost 8 bases and the J segment 1 base; nucleotides outside the gene matches: 1. The CDR3 protein is CASGRGNTGELFF. The CDR3 DNA follows: TGTGCCAGCGGGAGGGGGAACACCGGGGAGCTGTTTTTT.

This chain uses TRBV11-3 with TRBJ2-1; 8 bases align to TRBD2. J lost 8 bases, V lost 3 bases, and 9 bases had no gene match. The germline V gene has CDR1 SGHNT and CDR2 YENEEA. The CDR3 covers 15 residues. The CDR3 spells CASSFSSGRSYEQFF. CDR3 in DNA: TGTGCCAGCAGCTTTTCTAGCGGGCGTAGCTATGAGCAGTTCTTC.

The J gene is TRBJ2-5, the V gene TRBV7-9; 9 positions agree with TRBD1. Germline values: CDR1 SEHNR, CDR2 FQNEAQ (reference sequence). After removal of 5 bases from V and 4 bases from J, the junction contained 8 bases not matched to a gene. This CDR3 has 15 residues. CDR3 in DNA: TGTGCCAGCAGCCCGACAGGGGGGGACCGAGAGACCCAGTACTTC. The encoded protein is CASSPTGGDRETQYF.

V usage is TRBV19 and J usage is TRBJ1-2, with D uncertain. Germline CDR1 LNHDA, CDR2 SQIVND (reference sequence). The CDR3 is 16 residues long. V dropped 3 bases and J dropped 0 bases, with 14 bases sitting between them. The CDR3 DNA follows: TGTGCCAGTAGTATTGCCTCGGGAATACCTAACTATGGCTACACCTTC. It yields the protein CASSIASGIPNYGYTF.

This chain uses TRBV24-1 with TRBJ2-6, with D possibly matching TRBD1 (5 bases). Trimming removed 4 bases from V and 1 base from J, with 7 bases in between. From germline, CDR1 is KGHDR and CDR2 SFDVKD. This CDR3 has 15 residues. The DNA of the CDR3 is TGTGCCACCAGTGACCCAGGGTCTGGGGCCAACGTCCTGACTTTC. It translates to CATSDPGSGANVLTF.

V gene TRBV6-4 combines with J gene TRBJ1-2; D gene unclear. The germline V and J ends were trimmed by 2 bases and 4 bases, with 2 bases remaining between them. Germline assignment: CDR1 MRHNA and CDR2 SNTAGT. The CDR3 covers 11 residues. CDR3 in DNA: TGTGCCAGCAGTGACCGCTATGGCTACACCTTC. Amino acid sequence: CASSDRYGYTF.

This clone was counted a single time. The rearrangement links TRBV6-2 or TRBV6-3 to TRBJ1-1; 8 bases map to TRBD1. Per germline, CDR1 MNHEY and CDR2 SVGEGT. CDR3 length: 13 residues. The ends lost 6 bases at V and 3 bases at J; junction bases unmatched: 3. The CDR3 sequence: CASSEDRDTEAFF. CDR3 bases: TGTGCCAGCAGCGAGGACAGGGACACTGAAGCTTTCTTT.

On this clone: Mismatch with germline at one junction end may stem from a read error. The chain combines TRBV29-1 with TRBJ2-1, with a weak D call TRBD1 (5 bases). This CDR3 has 12 residues. Germline V gene sequence: CDR1 SQVTM, CDR2 ANQGSEA. The CDR3 DNA reads TGCAGCGTAGAAGACAGATACAATGAGCAGTTCTTC. The encoded protein is CSVEDRYNEQFF.

This chain connects TRBV4-2 to TRBJ2-1; 12 bases are shared with TRBD2. Germline CDR1 and CDR2: LGHNA and YNFKEQ. Losses at the gene ends were 6 bases for V and 7 bases for J; bases not matched to a gene: 10. The CDR3 loop spans 16 amino acids. The CDR3 bases are TGTGCCAGCAGAAGTCTAGCGGGAGGGGGACATAATGAGCAGTTCTTC. Translation: CASRSLAGGGHNEQFF.

The V gene is TRBV6-2 or TRBV6-3, the J gene TRBJ1-1; the D is unclear. Per germline, CDR1 MNHEY and CDR2 SVGEGT. The CDR3 covers 12 residues. The V gene lost 5 bases and the J gene lost 4 bases, with 8 bases spanning the gap. The CDR3 sequence is CASSAIGTEAFF. CDR3 sequence (DNA): TGTGCCAGCAGTGCTATTGGCACTGAAGCTTTCTTT.

The chain carries TRBV7-8 and TRBJ1-1, with TRBD1 matching 7 bases. Per the germline V gene, CDR1 is SGHVS and CDR2 is FQNEAQ. This CDR3 comprises 17 residues. The V segment lost 3 bases and the J segment 1 base; nucleotides outside the gene matches: 11. CDR3 sequence reads: CASSLLTTGRRNTEAFF. CDR3 coding DNA: TGTGCCAGCAGCTTGCTCACGACAGGGCGAAGGAACACTGAAGCTTTCTTT.

The chain combines TRBV9 with TRBJ2-5; D is perhaps TRBD1 (6 bases). This CDR3 has 14 residues. The ends were cut back, 3 bases at V and 5 bases at J, with 14 bases in the middle. Germline V gives CDR1 SGDLS, CDR2 YYNGEE. CDR3 nucleotide sequence: TGTGCCAGCAGCGCAATCGACAGGTCGGAGACCCAGTACTTC. Translated, it gives CASSAIDRSETQYF.

The rearrangement uses TRBV19 and TRBJ2-2; 9 bases agree with TRBD1. Germline lookup yields CDR1 LNHDA and CDR2 SQIVND (reference sequence). Losses at the gene ends were 4 bases for V and 1 base for J; bases not matched to a gene: 4. CDR3 length: 16 residues. CDR3: CASSRNRGQNTGELFF. CDR3 bases: TGTGCCAGTAGTAGAAACAGGGGGCAGAACACCGGGGAGCTGTTTTTT.

The rearrangement uses TRBV9 and TRBJ2-1, with 7 bases lining up with TRBD1. This CDR3 has 14 amino acids. Germline CDR1 SGDLS, CDR2 YYNGEE. Trimming cost V 3 bases and J 5 bases; bases outside gene matches: 5. The CDR3: CASSAGTDNNEQFF. The DNA of the CDR3 is TGTGCCAGCAGCGCTGGGACAGATAACAATGAGCAGTTCTTC. Looking up the rest from reference TRBV9 and TRBJ2-1 gives the full variable domain: DSGVTQTPKHLITATGQRVTLRCSPRSGDLSVYWYQQSLDQGLQFLIQYYNGEERAKGNILERFSAQQFPDLHSELNLSSLELGDSALYFCASSAGTDNNEQFFGPGTRLTVL.

The rearrangement links TRBV7-8 to TRBJ1-1, with 7 nucleotides matching TRBD1. Germline CDR1 SGHVS, CDR2 FQNEAQ. V was pared by 5 bases and J by 4 bases, with 4 bases of the junction left unmatched. CDR3 length: 13 amino acids. The CDR3 nucleotides read TGTGCCAGCAGCCCCCAGGGGGGCACTGAAGCTTTCTTT. Its protein product is CASSPQGGTEAFF.

The chain uses TRBV27 and TRBJ1-1, with D unclear. The V and J ends lost 6 bases and 8 bases respectively, with 10 bases between them. The CDR3 is made up of 11 amino acids. Looked up from germline, CDR1 is MNHEY and CDR2 is SMNVEV (reference sequence). The CDR3 protein is CASRHLREAFF. The CDR3 DNA is TGTGCCAGCAGACACTTGAGGGAAGCTTTCTTT.

V gene TRBV6-5 combines with J gene TRBJ2-1, with D unclear. The V and J ends lost 2 bases and 5 bases respectively, with 13 bases between them. Per the germline V gene, CDR1 is MNHEY and CDR2 is SVGAGI. The CDR3 is 15 residues long. The CDR3 coding sequence is TGTGCCAGCAGTTACCGAGGCCACTTCGACAATGAGCAGTTCTTC. It is translated as CASSYRGHFDNEQFF.

J is TRBJ1-6 and V is TRBV7-8; 8 bases map to TRBD1. V shed 3 bases, J shed 10 bases, and the junction held 5 bases outside the gene matches. CDR1 and CDR2 from the germline V gene are SGHVS and FQNEAQ. The CDR3 has 14 residues. The CDR3 is CASSFEQGDSPLHF. CDR3 DNA: TGTGCCAGCAGCTTTGAACAGGGGGACTCACCCCTCCACTTT.

The V call is TRBV20-1, the J call TRBJ2-1; no reliable D call. CDR3 length: 12 amino acids. V dropped 3 bases and J dropped 8 bases, with 11 bases sitting between them. The V gene's germline CDR1 is DFQATT and CDR2 SNEGSKA (reference sequence). The CDR3 nucleotides read TGCAGTGCTAGTGGAGCCGGTGATGAGCAGTTCTTC. Protein: CSASGAGDEQFF.

The V gene is TRBV30, the J gene TRBJ1-3, with D hard to call. Trimming took 2 bases from V and 0 from J, leaving 11 bases between them. CDR3 length: 15 residues. Germline CDR1 reads GTSNPN; CDR2 reads SVGIG (reference sequence). The CDR3 DNA sequence: TGTGCCTGGAGTCCAGCGGACCACTCTGGAAACACCATATATTTT. It specifies CAWSPADHSGNTIYF.

The chain recombines TRBV24-1 with TRBJ1-5; no definite D call. Germline V CDR1 and CDR2: KGHDR, SFDVKD. V gave up 3 bases and J gave up 6 bases, with 8 bases separating them. The CDR3 is 13 amino acids. The DNA for the CDR3 is TGTGCCACCAGTGATAGACTAGGTCAGCCCCAGCATTTT. Encoded protein: CATSDRLGQPQHF.

The V and J genes are TRBV6-5 and TRBJ1-4, with no clear D. V lost 2 bases and J lost 0, with 7 bases in between. The germline gives CDR1 MNHEY, CDR2 SVGAGI. CDR3 length: 15 amino acids. The DNA of the CDR3 is TGTGCCAGCAGTTACGCTACAGCAACTAATGAAAAACTGTTTTTT. Its translation: CASSYATATNEKLFF.

The count of this clone is one. This chain joins TRBV6-4 and TRBJ1-2; a weak D match, TRBD1 (5 bases). The germline CDR1 and CDR2 sequences are MRHNA and SNTAGT. V was pared by 6 bases and J by 8 bases, with 13 bases between. The CDR3 totals 12 residues. As DNA, the CDR3 is TGTGCCAGCAGCGGGGGACCGGGCGGCTACACCTTC. It encodes CASSGGPGGYTF.